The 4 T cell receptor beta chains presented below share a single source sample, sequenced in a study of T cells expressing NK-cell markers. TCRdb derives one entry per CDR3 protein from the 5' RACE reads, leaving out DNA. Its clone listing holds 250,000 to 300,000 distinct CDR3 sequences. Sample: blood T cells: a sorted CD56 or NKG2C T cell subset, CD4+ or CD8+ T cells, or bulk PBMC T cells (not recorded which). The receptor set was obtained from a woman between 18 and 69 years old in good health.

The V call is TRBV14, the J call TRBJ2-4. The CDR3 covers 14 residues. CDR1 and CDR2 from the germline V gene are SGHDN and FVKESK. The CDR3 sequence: CASSQDGTRDIQYF.

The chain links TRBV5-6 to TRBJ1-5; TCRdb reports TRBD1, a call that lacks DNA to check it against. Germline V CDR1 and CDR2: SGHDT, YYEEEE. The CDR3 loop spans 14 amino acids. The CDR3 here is CASSRQGELQPQHF.

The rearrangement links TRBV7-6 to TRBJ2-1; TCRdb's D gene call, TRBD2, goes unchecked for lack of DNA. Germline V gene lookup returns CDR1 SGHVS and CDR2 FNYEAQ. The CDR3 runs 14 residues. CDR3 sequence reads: CASSWGLAGSEQFF.

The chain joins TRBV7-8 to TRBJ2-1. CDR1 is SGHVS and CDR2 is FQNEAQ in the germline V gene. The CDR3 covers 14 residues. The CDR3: CASSTMTVYNEQFF.